These T cell receptor beta chains were read from a single sample in a study of CD8 T cells in ankylosing spondylitis. TCRdb passed the 5' RACE reads through MiXCR, listing each CDR3 protein once. The repertoire holds around 540,000 distinct CDR3 sequences, roughly 12% seen once, with around 7% in the top ten. Sequencing used blood, either unsorted or a sorted T cell fraction (not recorded which). Receptors were obtained from a male donor with ankylosing spondylitis. The CDR3 runs from the conserved cysteine through the conserved F or W. A D gene is named only where the DNA matches it firmly. Size values are once, few and many counts, or a class for expanded clones, and some rows have none.

CDR3 protein: CSAIEGANTGELFF
CDR3 DNA: TGCAGTGCGATCGAGGGGGCGAACACCGGGGAGCTGTTTTTT
V gene: TRBV20-1
clone size: few
J gene: TRBJ2-2
D gene: NA

CDR3 protein: CASAQYPPHKIPNNEQFF
CDR3 DNA: TGTGCCAGCGCTCAGTACCCTCCCCACAAAATCCCGAACAATGAGCAGTTCTTC
V gene: TRBV27
clone size: few
J gene: TRBJ2-1
D gene: NA

CDR3 protein: CASSLGPLYGVSSEQFF
CDR3 DNA: TGCGCCAGCAGCTTGGGCCCCCTCTACGGGGTTTCGAGTGAGCAGTTCTTC
V gene: TRBV5-1
clone size: NA
J gene: TRBJ2-1
D gene: NA

CDR3 protein: CSAWTGGNQPQHF
CDR3 DNA: TGCAGTGCATGGACAGGGGGCAATCAGCCCCAGCATTTT
V gene: TRBV20-1
clone size: NA
J gene: TRBJ1-5
D gene: TRBD1

CDR3 protein: CASSPSTNNEQFF
CDR3 DNA: TGTGCCAGCTCACCATCTACCAACAATGAGCAGTTCTTC
V gene: TRBV18
clone size: NA
J gene: TRBJ2-1
D gene: NA

CDR3 protein: CASSPRLAGGTGELFF
CDR3 DNA: TGTGCCAGCAGCCCCCGCCTAGCGGGAGGCACCGGGGAGCTGTTTTTT
V gene: TRBV3-1
clone size: many
J gene: TRBJ2-2
D gene: TRBD2

CDR3 protein: CATSDAREGRDTQYF
CDR3 DNA: TGTGCCACCAGTGACGCGCGGGAGGGCCGGGATACGCAGTATTTT
V gene: TRBV24-1
clone size: few
J gene: TRBJ2-3
D gene: TRBD2

CDR3 protein: CASSSLRTATGELFF
CDR3 DNA: TGTGCCAGCAGCTCCTTGCGGACAGCGACCGGGGAGCTGTTTTTT
V gene: TRBV7-9
clone size: few
J gene: TRBJ2-2
D gene: NA

CDR3 protein: CASSSGGGEEQFF
CDR3 DNA: TGTGCCAGCAGCTCCGGGGGTGGCGAAGAGCAGTTCTTC
V gene: TRBV5-6
clone size: NA
J gene: TRBJ2-1
D gene: NA

CDR3 protein: CASSENGLDGYTF
CDR3 DNA: TGTGCCAGCAGTGAAAATGGCTTAGATGGCTACACCTTC
V gene: TRBV6-1
clone size: once
J gene: TRBJ1-2
D gene: NA

CDR3 protein: CATSRDRGGTGELFF
CDR3 DNA: TGTGCCACCAGCAGGGACAGGGGTGGCACCGGGGAGCTGTTTTTT
V gene: TRBV15
clone size: many
J gene: TRBJ2-2
D gene: TRBD1

CDR3 protein: CSVEAQGTYEQYF
CDR3 DNA: TGCAGCGTTGAAGCCCAGGGAACCTACGAGCAGTACTTC
V gene: TRBV29-1
clone size: few
J gene: TRBJ2-7
D gene: NA

CDR3 protein: CASSLRREGLGEQYF
CDR3 DNA: TGTGCCAGCAGCCTTCGGCGGGAGGGCCTAGGCGAGCAGTACTTC
V gene: TRBV6-1
clone size: many
J gene: TRBJ2-7
D gene: TRBD2

CDR3 protein: CASSQPGQGYEQYF
CDR3 DNA: TGCGCCAGCAGCCAACCAGGACAGGGCTACGAGCAGTACTTC
V gene: TRBV4-1
clone size: NA
J gene: TRBJ2-7
D gene: TRBD1

CDR3 protein: CASSLSWVPQHF
CDR3 DNA: TGTGCCAGCAGTTTAAGTTGGGTGCCCCAGCATTTT
V gene: TRBV28
clone size: NA
J gene: TRBJ1-5
D gene: NA

CDR3 protein: CASSLGLAGVKEQFF
CDR3 DNA: TGTGCCAGCAGTTTGGGACTAGCGGGAGTCAAAGAGCAGTTCTTC
V gene: TRBV27
clone size: NA
J gene: TRBJ2-1
D gene: TRBD2

CDR3 protein: CATSRTHSETQYF
CDR3 DNA: TGTGCCACCAGCAGAACACATTCAGAGACCCAGTACTTC
V gene: TRBV15
clone size: NA
J gene: TRBJ2-5
D gene: NA

CDR3 protein: CASSTGGFNQPQHF
CDR3 DNA: TGTGCCAGTAGTACAGGGGGCTTCAATCAGCCCCAGCATTTT
V gene: TRBV19
clone size: few
J gene: TRBJ1-5
D gene: TRBD1

CDR3 protein: CASSWGQRQETQYF
CDR3 DNA: TGTGCCAGCAGCTGGGGACAGAGACAAGAGACCCAGTACTTC
V gene: TRBV7-9
clone size: NA
J gene: TRBJ2-5
D gene: TRBD1

CDR3 protein: CASSQVRGYNEQFF
CDR3 DNA: TGTGCCAGCAGCCAAGTAAGGGGGTACAATGAGCAGTTCTTC
V gene: TRBV3-1
clone size: NA
J gene: TRBJ2-1
D gene: NA

CDR3 protein: CASSPGQGAREPQHF
CDR3 DNA: TGCGCCAGCAGCCCGGGACAGGGGGCTAGGGAGCCCCAGCATTTT
V gene: TRBV5-1
clone size: few
J gene: TRBJ1-5
D gene: TRBD1

CDR3 protein: CAISEREEADTQYF
CDR3 DNA: TGTGCCATCAGTGAACGGGAGGAAGCAGATACGCAGTATTTT
V gene: TRBV10-3
clone size: many
J gene: TRBJ2-3
D gene: TRBD2

CDR3 protein: CASSQGQGMYNEQFF
CDR3 DNA: TGTGCCAGCAGCCAGGGACAGGGAATGTACAATGAGCAGTTCTTC
V gene: TRBV12-3/TRBV12-4
clone size: NA
J gene: TRBJ2-1
D gene: TRBD1

CDR3 protein: CASSAAKYTGELFF
CDR3 DNA: TGTGCCAGCAGTGCGGCGAAGTACACCGGGGAGCTGTTTTTT
V gene: TRBV6-1
clone size: NA
J gene: TRBJ2-2
D gene: NA

CDR3 protein: CSVEILGESNQPQHF
CDR3 DNA: TGCAGCGTTGAGATTCTCGGGGAGAGCAATCAGCCCCAGCATTTT
V gene: TRBV29-1
clone size: many
J gene: TRBJ1-5
D gene: NA

CDR3 protein: CASSPPGRAMNTEAFF
CDR3 DNA: TGTGCCAGCAGCCCGCCGGGCAGAGCGATGAACACTGAAGCTTTCTTT
V gene: TRBV7-9
clone size: few
J gene: TRBJ1-1
D gene: NA

CDR3 protein: CASSLAVASYNEQFF
CDR3 DNA: TGTGCCAGCAGCTTAGCGGTAGCGTCCTACAATGAGCAGTTCTTC
V gene: TRBV7-2
clone size: NA
J gene: TRBJ2-1
D gene: NA

CDR3 protein: CSAIKGRQQETQYF
CDR3 DNA: TGCAGTGCTATTAAGGGAAGGCAGCAAGAGACCCAGTACTTC
V gene: TRBV20-1
clone size: NA
J gene: TRBJ2-5
D gene: NA

CDR3 protein: CASSSGLAGSSTDTQYF
CDR3 DNA: TGTGCCAGCAGCTCCGGACTAGCGGGTTCTAGCACAGATACGCAGTATTTT
V gene: TRBV7-9
clone size: few
J gene: TRBJ2-3
D gene: TRBD2

CDR3 protein: CASSSVTGLIHEQYF
CDR3 DNA: TGTGCCAGCAGCTCGGTAACGGGGCTCATCCACGAGCAGTACTTC
V gene: TRBV11-2
clone size: few
J gene: TRBJ2-7
D gene: NA

CDR3 protein: CASSFETSGRGDTQYF
CDR3 DNA: TGTGCCAGCAGTTTTGAGACTAGCGGGAGAGGAGATACGCAGTATTTT
V gene: TRBV6-5
clone size: many
J gene: TRBJ2-3
D gene: TRBD2

CDR3 protein: CSARGLSYNEQFF
CDR3 DNA: TGCAGTGCTCGGGGACTTAGCTACAATGAGCAGTTCTTC
V gene: TRBV20-1
clone size: NA
J gene: TRBJ2-1
D gene: NA

CDR3 protein: CSAPGGGFATNEKLFF
CDR3 DNA: TGCAGTGCTCCCGGGGGAGGCTTTGCAACTAATGAAAAACTGTTTTTT
V gene: TRBV20-1
clone size: few
J gene: TRBJ1-4
D gene: NA

CDR3 protein: CSAKAADTQYF
CDR3 DNA: TGCAGTGCCAAAGCGGCAGATACGCAGTATTTT
V gene: TRBV20-1
clone size: many
J gene: TRBJ2-3
D gene: NA

CDR3 protein: CSARAPSGGSYEQYF
CDR3 DNA: TGCAGTGCTAGAGCGCCTAGCGGAGGCTCCTACGAGCAGTACTTC
V gene: TRBV20-1
clone size: many
J gene: TRBJ2-7
D gene: TRBD2

CDR3 protein: CASSWDSLAYGYTF
CDR3 DNA: TGTGCCAGCAGCTGGGACAGCCTGGCCTATGGCTACACCTTC
V gene: TRBV11-2
clone size: many
J gene: TRBJ1-2
D gene: TRBD1

CDR3 protein: CASSPQTGGADTQYF
CDR3 DNA: TGTGCCAGCAGCCCACAAACAGGGGGCGCAGATACGCAGTATTTT
V gene: TRBV11-3
clone size: few
J gene: TRBJ2-3
D gene: TRBD1

CDR3 protein: CSADGGSFYEQYF
CDR3 DNA: TGCAGTGCTGACGGCGGGAGTTTCTACGAGCAGTACTTC
V gene: TRBV20-1
clone size: few
J gene: TRBJ2-7
D gene: TRBD2

CDR3 protein: CASSFPSGGPGLADTQYF
CDR3 DNA: TGTGCCAGCAGCTTCCCTAGCGGGGGGCCGGGTTTAGCAGATACGCAGTATTTT
V gene: TRBV6-1
clone size: NA
J gene: TRBJ2-3
D gene: TRBD2

CDR3 protein: CATSRDYGFGPKNEAFF
CDR3 DNA: TGTGCCACCAGCAGAGATTACGGGTTTGGGCCGAAAAATGAAGCTTTCTTT
V gene: TRBV15
clone size: many
J gene: TRBJ1-1
D gene: NA

CDR3 protein: CSATGPSGNTIYF
CDR3 DNA: TGCAGTGCTACCGGACCCTCTGGAAACACCATATATTTT
V gene: TRBV20-1
clone size: few
J gene: TRBJ1-3
D gene: NA

CDR3 protein: CATSDPGTGVEKLFF
CDR3 DNA: TGTGCCACCAGTGATCCGGGGACAGGGGTGGAAAAACTGTTTTTT
V gene: TRBV24-1
clone size: NA
J gene: TRBJ1-4
D gene: TRBD1

CDR3 protein: CSARSGADTQYF
CDR3 DNA: TGCAGTGCTAGAAGCGGGGCAGATACGCAGTATTTT
V gene: TRBV20-1
clone size: few
J gene: TRBJ2-3
D gene: TRBD2